Presented here are 19 T cell receptor beta chains from one specimen sequenced in a study of blood T cell repertoires in COVID-19. Using immunoSEQ multiplex PCR, the repertoire was profiled, and TCRdb retains in-frame clones only, with some absent. This repertoire shows 45,000 to 55,000 clones, around 78% found once; its top ten account for approximately 5%. The sample was peripheral blood. Receptors were obtained from a human donor in a cohort sampled during active COVID-19.

V is TRBV5-6 and J is TRBJ1-5; D gene unclear. The CDR3 covers 15 residues. The ends were cut back, 1 base at V and 3 bases at J, with 11 bases in the middle. Germline V lookup: CDR1 SGHDT, CDR2 YYEEEE. The CDR3 DNA follows: TGTGCCAGCAGCTTGTGGACGGGAGTCAATCAGCCCCAGCATTTT. Its translation: CASSLWTGVNQPQHF.

The chain combines TRBV28 with TRBJ1-1; TRBD1 matches 8 bases. CDR3 size: 16 residues. From germline, CDR1 is MDHEN and CDR2 SYDVKM. Unmatched junction bases numbered 12, after V lost 4 bases and J lost 5 bases. This CDR3 reads CASSSMPGGWNTEAFF. The CDR3 DNA sequence: TGTGCCAGCAGTTCCATGCCAGGGGGCTGGAATACTGAAGCTTTCTTT.

The V call is TRBV10-3, the J call TRBJ2-5, with no clear D. Trimming removed 3 bases at V and 2 bases at J, with 10 bases between. Germline V lookup: CDR1 ENHRY, CDR2 SYGVKD. The CDR3 has 14 amino acids. The CDR3 nucleotides read TGTGCCATCAGTGAACCTACCTTACAAGAGACCCAGTACTTC. Translation: CAISEPTLQETQYF.

The chain joins TRBV10-2 to TRBJ1-5; 8 bases are shared with TRBD1. Germline V gene data show CDR1 as WSHSY and CDR2 as SAAADI. The CDR3 length is 14 residues. With 8 bases clipped from V and 7 bases from J, the junction kept 10 bases outside the gene matches. The CDR3 DNA follows: TGCGCCAGCCGACCGGGACAGGTAACCCAGCCCCAGCATTTT. Protein sequence: CASRPGQVTQPQHF.

This clone was detected only once. The chain carries TRBV24-1 and TRBJ2-3, with 8 bases lining up with TRBD1. The CDR3 contains 15 residues. The junction had 7 bases not matched to a gene; V was cut back by 6 bases and J by 3 bases. Per the germline V gene, CDR1 is KGHDR and CDR2 is SFDVKD. CDR3 sequence (DNA): TGTGCCACCAGTAAGGGACAGGCGGGGACAGATACGCAGTATTTT. It specifies CATSKGQAGTDTQYF.

This clone showed up just once. The chain combines TRBV6-2 or TRBV6-3 with TRBJ2-2, with 8 bases identical to TRBD1. Germline V gene sequence: CDR1 MNHEY, CDR2 SVGEGT. The CDR3 length is 17 residues. After removal of 1 base from V and 0 bases from J, the junction contained 4 bases not matched to a gene. CDR3 in amino acids: CASSYFGQGSNTGELFF. In DNA, the CDR3 is TGTGCCAGCAGTTACTTCGGACAGGGCTCGAACACCGGGGAGCTGTTTTTT.

The chain has TRBV6-5 and TRBJ1-5; D unresolved. This CDR3 has 13 residues. CDR1 MNHEY and CDR2 SVGAGI come from the germline V gene. The germline V and J ends were trimmed by 0 bases and 11 bases, with 11 bases remaining between them. CDR3 nucleotides: TGTGCCAGCAGTTACTCGGAGGGTCTAGCCCAGCATTTT. Translation gives CASSYSEGLAQHF.

The chain joins TRBV7-2 to TRBJ1-6; a possible D gene is TRBD1 (5 bases). Trimming removed 5 bases from V and 11 bases from J, with 19 bases in between. The CDR3 covers 15 residues. CDR1 is SGHTA and CDR2 is FQGNSA in the germline V gene. The CDR3 DNA sequence: TGTGCCAGCAGCCCCTGGACCGCCGGGGGGACACCCCTCCACTTT. Encoded protein: CASSPWTAGGTPLHF.

The chain is built from TRBV5-4 and TRBJ1-2, with 9 positions matching TRBD1. The germline gives CDR1 SGHNT, CDR2 YYREEE (reference sequence). CDR3 length equals 15 residues. J gave up 3 bases and V 4 bases, and 7 bases lay outside the gene matches. For the CDR3, the DNA is TGTGCCAGCAGCCGGGGGACAGGGATGGACTATGGCTACACCTTC. Protein product: CASSRGTGMDYGYTF.

The genes are TRBV9 and TRBJ1-6; D is ambiguous. V was clipped by 1 base and J by 8 bases, with 10 bases between them. Per germline, CDR1 SGDLS and CDR2 YYNGEE. This CDR3 is 14 amino acids long. In DNA form, the CDR3 reads TGTGCCAGCAGCGTACAAACAGACCATTCACCCCTCCACTTT. Protein sequence: CASSVQTDHSPLHF.

This rearrangement joins TRBV6-4 to TRBJ1-2; 7 nucleotides line up with TRBD1. V shed 4 bases, J shed 10 bases, and the junction held 6 bases outside the gene matches. The CDR3 spans 12 residues. Germline V gene data show CDR1 as MRHNA and CDR2 as SNTAGT. The CDR3 reads CASSAYRGHYTF. The CDR3, as DNA: TGTGCCAGCAGTGCCTACAGGGGCCACTACACCTTC.

V is TRBV11-2 and J is TRBJ2-3, with 9 bases matching TRBD2. CDR1 is SGHAT and CDR2 is FQNNGV in the germline V gene. CDR3 length: 16 residues. Trimming took 1 base from V and 6 from J; bases not matched to a gene: 8. CDR3 amino acids: CASSLVSRGGKDTQYF. CDR3 coding DNA: TGTGCCAGCAGCTTAGTATCGCGGGGGGGTAAGGATACGCAGTATTTT.

V usage is TRBV5-1 and J usage is TRBJ1-3; no clear D gene. The germline V gene has CDR1 SGHRS and CDR2 YFSETQ. The CDR3 runs to 14 residues. V gave up 4 bases and J gave up 2 bases, with 10 bases separating them. The CDR3 bases are TGCGCCAGCAGCCGCGCGGGGACTGGAAACACCATATATTTT. Translated: CASSRAGTGNTIYF.

This clone was seen many times. The genes are TRBV12-3 or TRBV12-4 and TRBJ1-2; 11 bases align to TRBD1. This CDR3 is 13 amino acids long. The junction had 3 bases not matched to a gene; V was cut back by 6 bases and J by 6 bases. The CDR3 nucleotides read TGTGCCAGCAGCCCGGACAGGGGGCATGGCTACACCTTC. It specifies CASSPDRGHGYTF.

This clone was observed once. The chain employs TRBV7-2 and TRBJ2-3; 11 bases fit TRBD1. Trimming cost V 5 bases and J 10 bases; bases outside gene matches: 8. In germline, CDR1 is SGHTA, CDR2 FQGNSA. This CDR3 spans 14 amino acids. The CDR3 region is CASSDGQGAIAQYF. The CDR3 DNA sequence: TGTGCCAGCAGCGATGGACAGGGGGCAATAGCGCAGTATTTT.

A few counts support this clone. The J gene is TRBJ2-5, the V gene TRBV19; 8 bases align to TRBD2. CDR3 length equals 15 residues. The J segment lost 2 bases and the V segment lost 7 bases, leaving 9 bases of the junction unmatched. Germline loops: CDR1 LNHDA, CDR2 SQIVND (reference sequence). CDR3 sequence reads: CASTQRGLLQETQYF. In nucleotides, the CDR3 is TGTGCCAGTACTCAGCGGGGGCTCCTGCAAGAGACCCAGTACTTC.

The CDR3 reads CASSLEQTNNEQFF. The CDR3 coding sequence is TGTGCCAGCAGTTTAGAGCAAACTAACAATGAGCAGTTCTTC. The chain combines TRBV28 with TRBJ2-1; D unresolved. CDR3 length equals 14 residues. Germline-derived CDR1 and CDR2 are MDHEN and SYDVKM. V lost 2 bases and J 5 bases, leaving 10 bases between the germline ends.

V gene TRBV19 combines with J gene TRBJ1-5; 12 bases map to TRBD1. V lost 5 bases and J lost 5; bases outside the gene matches: 4. The CDR3 is made up of 15 amino acids. Germline V gene sequence: CDR1 LNHDA, CDR2 SQIVND (reference sequence). CDR3 in amino acids: CASSSGTGGYQPQHF. The CDR3 nucleotides read TGTGCCAGTAGTTCCGGGACAGGGGGCTATCAGCCCCAGCATTTT.

This clone was seen a few times. The rearrangement uses TRBV6-5 and TRBJ2-3, with 7 nucleotides matching TRBD1. Per germline, CDR1 MNHEY and CDR2 SVGAGI. V was pared by 4 bases and J by 2 bases, with 9 bases of the junction left unmatched. The CDR3 has 16 amino acids. Here the CDR3 reads CASSSLGRGFTDTQYF. The CDR3 nucleotides are TGTGCCAGCAGTTCCTTGGGCAGGGGGTTCACAGATACGCAGTATTTT.